The 2 T cell receptor beta chains below were found in one sample sequenced in a study. TCRdb reprocessed the RT-PCR reads with MiXCR, giving one entry per CDR3 protein. The sample gives 650,000 to 800,000 distinct CDR3 sequences, 13% to 15% of which show up once; 3.6% is in the top ten. The source material was memory CD4+ T cells from blood. Every receptor here comes from a female donor in good health, serving as a healthy control.

As concerns this clonotype: Mismatch with germline at one junction end may stem from a read error. The chain carries TRBV4-1 and TRBJ1-2, with D unclear. This CDR3 is 14 amino acids long. Germline V CDR1 and CDR2: MGHRA, YSYEKL. CDR3 in amino acids: CASSQDLSGSGDSF. The DNA for the CDR3 is TGCGCCAGCAGCCAAGATCTGAGTGGTTCAGGAGACTCATTC.

This clonotype was detected ten times or more. The V and J genes are TRBV7-2 and TRBJ2-3; 9 bases are shared with TRBD2. Germline trimming cut 3 bases from V and 4 bases from J; bases unmatched to any gene: 8. Per germline, CDR1 SGHTA and CDR2 FQGNSA. The CDR3 covers 16 residues. The CDR3 loop reads CASSFFSGSGSDTQYF. DNA of the CDR3: TGTGCCAGCAGCTTCTTTAGCGGGAGCGGATCAGATACGCAGTATTTT.